Presented here are 12 T cell receptor beta chains from one specimen sequenced in a study of blood T cell repertoires in COVID-19. TCRdb's table, derived via immunoSEQ multiplex PCR, lists solely in-frame clones and lacks some. Of 150,000 or so clones in the sample, approximately 83% were seen once. The source material was peripheral blood. All receptors derive from a woman aged 55-75 years with acute or convalescent COVID-19.

The rearrangement links TRBV18 to TRBJ2-7; D is unresolved. Germline CDR1 KGHSH, CDR2 LQKENI. With 2 bases removed from V and 7 bases from J, the gap between germline ends came to 12 bases. The CDR3 contains 13 residues. As DNA, the CDR3 is TGTGCCAGCTCACCAACAGAGCCCTCTGAGCAGTACTTC. Residues: CASSPTEPSEQYF.

The chain is built from TRBV11-2 and TRBJ2-7; 7 nucleotides align to TRBD1. From germline, CDR1 is SGHAT and CDR2 FQNNGV. V was clipped by 4 bases and J by 0 bases; unmatched bases: 9. This CDR3 contains 16 residues. The CDR3 region has the DNA TGTGCCAGCAGCTGGATTGGACAGGCCTCCTCCTACGAGCAGTACTTC. Translation: CASSWIGQASSYEQYF.

J is TRBJ1-6 and V is TRBV13; no firm D call. The ends were cut back, 6 bases at V and 1 base at J, with 10 bases in the middle. Germline V CDR1 and CDR2: PRHDT, FYEKMQ (reference sequence). The CDR3 runs to 15 residues. The CDR3 DNA sequence: TGTGCCAGCAGGCACCGAGGTTCCTATAATTCACCCCTCCACTTT. Translation: CASRHRGSYNSPLHF.

The gene calls are TRBV21-1 and TRBJ2-1; the table's TRBD2 call for D was not verified on the DNA. TRBV21-1 is described as a pseudogene. The CDR3 loop spans 14 amino acids. CDR3 sequence (DNA): TGTGCCAGCAGCAATCGGGGGAACGAAAATGAGCAGTTCTTC. This gives the protein CASSNRGNENEQFF.

This clone was found once. CDR3 loop: CAIRGLSGRTNEQFF. The CDR3 DNA sequence: TGTGCCATCAGGGGACTTAGCGGGAGGACCAATGAGCAGTTCTTC. The chain combines TRBV10-3 with TRBJ2-1; 10 bases agree with TRBD2. The CDR3 runs 15 residues. V lost 6 bases to trimming and J lost 6 bases; unmatched junction nucleotides: 8. Looked up from germline, CDR1 is ENHRY and CDR2 is SYGVKD.

V gene TRBV5-1 combines with J gene TRBJ2-7, with TRBD2 as a possible D gene (6 bases). The V end lost 3 bases, the J end lost 4 bases, and 17 bases lay between the germline ends. Germline CDR1 SGHRS, CDR2 YFSETQ. The CDR3 length is 15 residues. CDR3 sequence reads: CASSSGGGSTYEQYF. CDR3 in DNA: TGCGCCAGCAGCTCAGGAGGAGGGAGTACGTACGAGCAGTACTTC.

This clone came up once. The chain uses TRBV14 and TRBJ2-1; 9 bases match TRBD1. The germline gives CDR1 SGHDN, CDR2 FVKESK. The V and J ends lost 1 base and 5 bases, in that order; junction bases with no gene match: 6. This CDR3 spans 16 amino acids. CDR3: CASSQAGTGIHNEQFF. CDR3 DNA sequence: TGTGCCAGCAGCCAAGCCGGGACAGGGATCCACAATGAGCAGTTCTTC.

The genes are TRBV3-1 (or the pseudogene TRBV3-2) and TRBJ1-1; perhaps TRBD1 as D (6 bases). The CDR3 contains 15 residues. The ends were cut back, 7 bases at V and 0 bases at J, with 15 bases in the middle. CDR1 and CDR2 (germline): LGHDT, YNNKEL (reference sequence). CDR3 amino acids: CASTLRGGMNTEAFF. The CDR3 nucleotides are TGTGCCAGCACCCTCCGCGGGGGCATGAACACTGAAGCTTTCTTT.

The DNA for the CDR3 is TGTGCCAGTAGTATCTCCCCCAGGGCTTGGGGCACAGATACGCAGTATTTT. Its translation: CASSISPRAWGTDTQYF. This chain links TRBV19 with TRBJ2-3, with D tentatively TRBD1 (5 bases). V was shortened by 3 bases and J by 1 base, with 17 bases between the two germline ends. This CDR3 is 17 amino acids long. Germline CDR1 is LNHDA and CDR2 is SQIVND (reference sequence).

This chain uses TRBV2 with TRBJ1-4; TRBD1 agrees at 9 bases. The CDR3 length is 14 residues. Trimming removed 1 base from V and 9 bases from J; junction bases left unmatched: 3. CDR1 and CDR2 (germline): SNHLY, FYNNEI. The CDR3, as DNA: TGTGCCAGCAGTGAAGGGACAGGGGATCAAAAACTGTTTTTT. This gives the protein CASSEGTGDQKLFF.

This clone was seen ten or more times. The V call is TRBV27, the J call TRBJ2-7; possibly TRBD1 for D (6 bases). V lost 4 bases and J 6 bases, leaving 16 bases between the germline ends. The germline gives CDR1 MNHEY, CDR2 SMNVEV (reference sequence). The CDR3 is 14 residues long. Written as DNA, the CDR3 is TGTGCCAGCAGTTCTGAACTGACAGGACGCGAGCAGTACTTC. It yields the protein CASSSELTGREQYF.

V is TRBV4-1 and J is TRBJ2-1; possibly TRBD1 for D (7 bases). Trimming shortened V by 7 bases and J by 3 bases, and 16 bases separated the two germline ends. Germline-derived CDR1 and CDR2 are MGHRA and YSYEKL. The CDR3 loop spans 15 amino acids. The CDR3 DNA reads TGCGCCAGCACCGCCTCGGGGGACAGCTACAATGAGCAGTTCTTC. It is translated as CASTASGDSYNEQFF.